This paragraph reports one T cell receptor beta chain. The record originates from a study of lymphopenia after photon versus proton radiotherapy. Germline V lookup: CDR1 SGHTA, CDR2 FQGNSA. The CDR3 extends over 15 amino acids. V shed 6 bases, J shed 0 bases, and the junction held 4 bases outside the gene matches. TCRdb's table, derived via immunoSEQ multiplex PCR, lists solely in-frame clones and lacks some. Among approximately 17,000 clones listed, 75% to 90% were seen once. V gene TRBV7-2 combines with J gene TRBJ2-1; 8 nucleotides match TRBD2. The sequence was collected from a woman in her sixties or seventies with cholangiocarcinoma. Some clones in this sample may be carry-over from other donors' samples. The material sequenced was peripheral blood, taken from a patient treated with proton-based radiotherapy. The DNA of the CDR3 is TGTGCCAGCAGTGTTAGCGGGACCTCCTACAATGAGCAGTTCTTC. This gives the protein CASSVSGTSYNEQFF. The full variable domain, with the rest looked up from reference TRBV7-2 and TRBJ2-1, is GAGVSQSPSNKVTEKGKDVELRCDPISGHTALYWYRQSLGQGLEFLIYFQGNSAPDKSGLPSDRFSAERTGGSVSTLTIQRTQQEDSAVYLCASSVSGTSYNEQFFGPGTRLTVL.